The 13 T cell receptor beta chains listed next were all sequenced from one sample in a study of blood T cell repertoires in COVID-19. Profiling relied on immunoSEQ multiplex PCR, and the TCRdb table lists in-frame clones only, not all of them. The sample contains about 80,000 clones, roughly 80% of which appear only once. The sequenced sample consisted of peripheral blood. Receptors were obtained from a woman aged 65 to 85 with acute or convalescent COVID-19.

CDR3 amino acids: CATSRDRTGNYEQYF. CDR3 coding DNA: TGTGCCACCAGCAGAGACAGGACAGGGAACTACGAGCAGTACTTC. The chain recombines TRBV15 with TRBJ2-7; 8 bases fit TRBD1. CDR1 and CDR2 from the germline V gene are LNHNV and YYDKDF (reference sequence). The CDR3 consists of 15 residues. The J segment lost 3 bases and the V segment lost 0 bases, leaving 4 bases of the junction unmatched.

J is TRBJ2-1 and V is TRBV29-1; TRBD2 matches at 8 bases. The CDR3 length is 16 residues. CDR1 SQVTM and CDR2 ANQGSEA come from the germline V gene. Here the CDR3 reads CRGGGRGRGSYNEQFF. The CDR3 bases are TGCCGCGGCGGGGGGCGGGGCCGGGGCTCCTACAATGAGCAGTTCTTC.

Only a few counts were recorded for this clone. The chain links TRBV11-1 to TRBJ1-2; D may be TRBD1 (5 bases). This CDR3 has 14 amino acids. The V end lost 5 bases, the J end lost 0 bases, and 10 bases lay between the germline ends. Germline V gene data show CDR1 as SGHAT and CDR2 as FQDESV (reference sequence). The CDR3 is CASSPSTANYGYTF. CDR3 DNA sequence: TGTGCCAGCAGCCCGTCGACAGCTAACTATGGCTACACCTTC.

CDR3 region: CASGLYRNTEAFF. CDR3 bases: TGTGCTAGTGGTTTGTACAGGAACACTGAAGCTTTCTTT. V gene TRBV12-5 combines with J gene TRBJ1-1; D remains ambiguous. Germline lookup yields CDR1 LGHNT and CDR2 FRNRAP. The CDR3 runs 13 residues. V dropped 2 bases and J dropped 1 base, with 5 bases sitting between them.

V is TRBV19 and J is TRBJ2-2; tentatively, D is TRBD2 (6 bases). CDR1 LNHDA and CDR2 SQIVND come from the germline V gene (reference sequence). V was trimmed by 6 bases and J by 4 bases, leaving 15 bases between them. CDR3 size: 15 residues. The CDR3 is CASSTGTVSTGELFF. The DNA for the CDR3 is TGTGCCAGTAGCACCGGGACTGTAAGCACCGGGGAGCTGTTTTTT.

The rearrangement uses TRBV29-1 and TRBJ2-2; 7 bases map to TRBD2. The CDR3 spans 14 residues. V shed 5 bases, J shed 0 bases, and the junction held 3 bases outside the gene matches. CDR1 and CDR2 from the germline V gene are SQVTM and ANQGSEA. The CDR3 nucleotides read TGCAGCGTTCTAGCGGTATCGAACACCGGGGAGCTGTTTTTT. Encoded protein: CSVLAVSNTGELFF.

This clone has a single count. The chain uses TRBV7-9 and TRBJ2-1; the D gene is possibly TRBD2 (5 bases). There are 15 residues in the CDR3. The V end lost 4 bases, the J end lost 0 bases, and 10 bases lay between the germline ends. CDR1 and CDR2 from the germline V gene are SEHNR and FQNEAQ (reference sequence). This chain's CDR3 is CASSYDGGSYNEQFF. CDR3 bases: TGTGCCAGCAGCTATGACGGAGGCTCCTACAATGAGCAGTTCTTC.

This chain uses TRBV5-8 with TRBJ1-5, with 10 positions matching TRBD1. This CDR3 has 16 amino acids. V lost 0 bases to trimming and J lost 1 base; unmatched junction nucleotides: 1. Per germline, CDR1 SGHTS and CDR2 YDEGEE. The CDR3 spells CASSLGQGASNQPQHF. The DNA of the CDR3 is TGTGCCAGCAGCTTGGGACAGGGGGCGAGCAATCAGCCCCAGCATTTT.

This clone was detected a few times. The V and J genes are TRBV29-1 and TRBJ2-1, with TRBD2 matching 9 bases. CDR3 size: 16 residues. Per germline, CDR1 SQVTM and CDR2 ANQGSEA. The ends lost 0 bases at V and 10 bases at J; junction bases unmatched: 13. The DNA for the CDR3 is TGCAGCGTTGAAGAGATTAGCGGGAGATTTGGAAGAGAGCAGTTCTTC. Translation gives CSVEEISGRFGREQFF.

This sequence joins TRBV14 and TRBJ2-7; 12 bases line up with TRBD2. The CDR3 is 20 residues long. Germline lookup yields CDR1 SGHDN and CDR2 FVKESK. Trimming removed 0 bases from V and 1 base from J; junction bases left unmatched: 13. CDR3 sequence: CASSQEWVGRLAGVSYEQYF. The CDR3 region has the DNA TGTGCCAGCAGCCAAGAGTGGGTCGGGAGACTAGCGGGAGTATCCTACGAGCAGTACTTC.

The chain uses TRBV7-9 and TRBJ2-5; TRBD1 agrees at 8 bases. The CDR3 length is 15 residues. V was clipped by 3 bases and J by 5 bases; unmatched bases: 8. Per the germline V gene, CDR1 is SEHNR and CDR2 is FQNEAQ (reference sequence). This CDR3 is CASSFQSGGPETQYF. The CDR3 DNA is TGTGCCAGCAGCTTTCAATCAGGGGGCCCGGAGACCCAGTACTTC.

This sequence joins TRBV18 and TRBJ2-5, with TRBD2 identical over 10 bases. J was trimmed by 2 bases and V by 5 bases; bases with no gene match: 2. The CDR3 totals 14 residues. Germline V gene lookup returns CDR1 KGHSH and CDR2 LQKENI. The CDR3 spells CASSGLAAQETQYF. The CDR3 DNA is TGTGCCAGCTCAGGACTAGCGGCTCAAGAGACCCAGTACTTC. The complete variable domain, with remaining parts taken from reference TRBV18 and TRBJ2-5, reads NAGVMQNPRHLVRRRGQEARLRCSPMKGHSHVYWYRQLPEEGLKFMVYLQKENIIDESGMPKERFSAEFPKEGPSILRIQQVVRGDSAAYFCASSGLAAQETQYFGPGTRLLVL.

The chain couples TRBV7-2 to TRBJ2-1, with TRBD2 matching over 8 bases. V shed 1 base, J shed 5 bases, and the junction held 4 bases outside the gene matches. This CDR3 comprises 15 residues. Germline CDR1 reads SGHTA; CDR2 reads FQGNSA. Here the CDR3 reads CASSLGVAGNNEQFF. Written as DNA, the CDR3 is TGTGCCAGCAGCTTAGGAGTAGCGGGAAACAATGAGCAGTTCTTC.